These 31 T cell receptor beta chains share one sample of origin, sequenced in a study of blood T cell repertoires in COVID-19 (TCRdb year 2020). The method was the immunoSEQ multiplex PCR assay. Entries here come from immuneACCESS through TCRdb and include only in-frame sequences with V and J called. Some clones fail to appear in such tables; in the studies checked, an unresolved V gene covers under half of the shortfall, and the cause of the remainder is unknown. The sample yields tens of thousands of clones; approximately 86% were counted once. Approximately 28% of the sample rests with the top ten. The specimen was peripheral blood. These receptors were taken from an elderly woman with acute or convalescent COVID-19.

V gene TRBV20-1 combines with J gene TRBJ1-2, with D possibly being TRBD1 (5 bases). Trimming took 3 bases from V and 4 from J, leaving 12 bases between them. This CDR3 region has 13 residues. Germline values: CDR1 DFQATT, CDR2 SNEGSKA (reference sequence). CDR3 sequence (DNA): TGCAGTGCTAGTCCTGACAGAACCTATGGCTACACCTTC. It codes for CSASPDRTYGYTF.

The chain joins TRBV5-1 to TRBJ2-5, with TRBD2 matching over 14 bases. With 2 bases clipped from V and 5 bases from J, the junction kept 5 bases outside the gene matches. There are 16 residues in the CDR3. Germline CDR1 SGHRS, CDR2 YFSETQ. The chain's CDR3 is CASSFGTSGSRETQYF. Here the CDR3 DNA reads TGCGCCAGCAGCTTTGGGACTAGCGGGAGTAGGGAGACCCAGTACTTC.

The genes are TRBV3-1 (or the pseudogene TRBV3-2) and TRBJ2-5, with D tentatively TRBD2 (6 bases). V lost 4 bases, J lost 2 bases, and 14 bases lay in between. Per germline, CDR1 LGHDT and CDR2 YNNKEL (reference sequence). The CDR3 sequence is 15 residues long. The CDR3 DNA reads as TGTGCCAGCAGCCCCTGGGAGGCCCAACAAGAGACCCAGTACTTC. Protein: CASSPWEAQQETQYF.

The V call is TRBV4-3, the J call TRBJ2-7; a possible D gene is TRBD1 (6 bases). This CDR3 is 13 amino acids long. Germline V CDR1 and CDR2: LGHNA, YSLEER. V gave up 2 bases and J gave up 4 bases, with 9 bases separating them. Written as DNA, the CDR3 is TGCGCCAGCAGCCAAAACAGGGAGTACGAGCAGTACTTC. This sequence encodes CASSQNREYEQYF.

The V call is TRBV5-1, the J call TRBJ2-5, with unresolved D. CDR1 SGHRS and CDR2 YFSETQ come from the germline V gene. Trimming pared 4 bases from V and 0 bases from J, leaving 7 bases between. This CDR3 has 13 residues. The CDR3 protein is CASSLRDQETQYF. The CDR3 DNA is TGCGCCAGCAGCCTCCGCGACCAAGAGACCCAGTACTTC. Drawing the rest from reference TRBV5-1 and TRBJ2-5, the complete variable domain is KAGVTQTPRYLIKTRGQQVTLSCSPISGHRSVSWYQQTPGQGLQFLFEYFSETQRNKGNFPGRFSGRQFSNSRSEMNVSTLELGDSALYLCASSLRDQETQYFGPGTRLLVL.

The rearrangement joins TRBV12-5 to TRBJ2-1; D is ambiguous. Germline V CDR1 and CDR2: LGHNT, FRNRAP. The CDR3 spans 12 residues. V was cut by 5 bases and J by 7 bases, with 9 bases left in between. CDR3 sequence: CASGTVVNEQFF. The DNA for the CDR3 is TGTGCTAGTGGTACGGTCGTGAATGAGCAGTTCTTC.

The J gene is TRBJ2-1, the V gene TRBV5-4; 7 nucleotides align to TRBD2. V lost 0 bases, J lost 5 bases, and 2 bases stayed unmatched. Germline V CDR1 and CDR2: SGHNT, YYREEE (reference sequence). The CDR3 covers 14 residues. CDR3 loop: CASSLGGTNNEQFF. CDR3 bases: TGTGCCAGCAGCTTGGGGGGGACTAACAATGAGCAGTTCTTC.

The table lists this clone with a few counts. The rearrangement links TRBV5-4 to TRBJ2-7, with 9 bases fitting TRBD1. Germline V gene lookup returns CDR1 SGHNT and CDR2 YYREEE (reference sequence). Losses at the gene ends were 1 base for V and 2 bases for J; bases not matched to a gene: 4. This CDR3 has 15 residues. CDR3 DNA sequence: TGTGCCAGCAGCTTGCCCGGACAGGGGACCTACGAGCAGTACTTC. This gives the protein CASSLPGQGTYEQYF.

CDR3 nucleotides: TGCAGCGTTGAAATTAGCGGCAGGGGGCATTGGGGCACTGAAGCTTTCTTT. Translation gives CSVEISGRGHWGTEAFF. This sequence joins TRBV29-1 and TRBJ1-1; 8 positions agree with TRBD1. The CDR3 is 17 residues long. V was clipped by 2 bases and J by 4 bases; unmatched bases: 15. The germline V gene encodes CDR1 SQVTM and CDR2 ANQGSEA.

This clone was detected once. The chain is built from TRBV5-4 and TRBJ1-3; D is undetermined. Germline CDR1 reads SGHNT; CDR2 reads YYREEE (reference sequence). CDR3 length: 15 amino acids. The germline V and J ends were trimmed by 3 bases and 4 bases, with 14 bases remaining between them. The CDR3 DNA follows: TGTGCCAGCAGCTCAGGCTGGACGGGAGGAAACACCATATATTTT. Residues: CASSSGWTGGNTIYF.

Here the CDR3 reads CASSLLGGYNEQFF. The CDR3 coding sequence is TGTGCCAGCAGCTTACTGGGGGGTTACAATGAGCAGTTCTTC. The J gene is TRBJ2-1, the V gene TRBV7-9, with D perhaps TRBD2 (6 bases). The CDR3 is 14 residues long. CDR1 is SEHNR, CDR2 FQNEAQ, per germline (reference sequence). V dropped 2 bases and J dropped 4 bases, with 9 bases sitting between them. Full variable domain (remainder filled in from reference TRBV7-9 and TRBJ2-1): DTGVSQNPRHKITKRGQNVTFRCDPISEHNRLYWYRQTLGQGPEFLTYFQNEAQLEKSRLLSDRFSAERPKGSFSTLEIQRTEQGDSAMYLCASSLLGGYNEQFFGPGTRLTVL.

The rearrangement uses TRBV18 and TRBJ2-6; 8 bases map to TRBD1. Germline-derived CDR1 and CDR2 are KGHSH and LQKENI. There are 14 residues in the CDR3. J gave up 12 bases and V 3 bases, and 7 bases lay outside the gene matches. CDR3 amino acids: CASSPRDRSGVLTF. The CDR3 coding sequence is TGTGCCAGCTCACCCCGGGACAGGTCCGGCGTCCTGACTTTC.

This sequence joins TRBV3-1 (or the pseudogene TRBV3-2) and TRBJ2-3; 12 bases line up with TRBD2. V shed 0 bases, J shed 3 bases, and the junction held 1 base outside the gene matches. CDR3 length equals 16 residues. In germline, CDR1 is LGHDT, CDR2 YNNKEL (reference sequence). The CDR3 nucleotides are TGTGCCAGCAGCCAAGATCTAGCGGGAGGGACAGATACGCAGTATTTT. Encoded protein: CASSQDLAGGTDTQYF.

V usage is TRBV4-1 and J usage is TRBJ2-3; D gene uncertain. The CDR3 is 14 residues long. The V gene's germline CDR1 is MGHRA and CDR2 YSYEKL. The ends were cut back, 4 bases at V and 8 bases at J, with 16 bases in the middle. In nucleotides, the CDR3 is TGCGCCAGCAGCCCTTTCGAGGCAACCGGTACGCAGTATTTT. Translation: CASSPFEATGTQYF.

V is TRBV5-1 and J is TRBJ2-3; D perhaps matches TRBD2 (7 bases). This CDR3 is 15 amino acids long. V was trimmed by 4 bases and J by 1 base, leaving 13 bases between them. The germline V gene encodes CDR1 SGHRS and CDR2 YFSETQ. CDR3 in DNA: TGCGCCAGCAGCCTACAGGGAGGGGGCACAGATACGCAGTATTTT. This sequence encodes CASSLQGGGTDTQYF.

The V call is TRBV9, the J call TRBJ2-5, with 8 bases that match TRBD2. CDR3 length equals 16 residues. The germline gives CDR1 SGDLS, CDR2 YYNGEE. J was trimmed by 1 base and V by 3 bases; bases with no gene match: 8. As DNA, the CDR3 is TGTGCCAGCAGCGCTCATACTAGCGGCCTCCAAGAGACCCAGTACTTC. Residues: CASSAHTSGLQETQYF. Combining the CDR3 with reference TRBV9 and TRBJ2-5 gives the whole variable domain DSGVTQTPKHLITATGQRVTLRCSPRSGDLSVYWYQQSLDQGLQFLIQYYNGEERAKGNILERFSAQQFPDLHSELNLSSLELGDSALYFCASSAHTSGLQETQYFGPGTRLLVL.

This clone was picked up a small number of times. This rearrangement joins TRBV6-5 to TRBJ2-5; 9 bases align to TRBD1. The CDR3 spans 15 residues. Germline V CDR1 and CDR2: MNHEY, SVGAGI. Trimming removed 2 bases from V and 4 bases from J; junction bases left unmatched: 5. CDR3 in amino acids: CASSYTTGGGETQYF. For the CDR3, the DNA is TGTGCCAGCAGTTACACTACAGGGGGCGGAGAGACCCAGTACTTC.

This clone showed up just once. CDR3 sequence reads: CASSQSNLAGARDTQYF. CDR3 DNA: TGCGCCAGCAGTCAATCTAATCTAGCGGGAGCGAGAGATACGCAGTATTTT. The chain employs TRBV23-1 and TRBJ2-3; TRBD2 matches 10 bases. TRBV23-1 is marked as an open reading frame, function uncertain. V lost 0 bases to trimming and J lost 5 bases; unmatched junction nucleotides: 8. This CDR3 has 17 amino acids.

The chain's CDR3 is CASSLPPGNTGELFF. CDR3 coding DNA: TGTGCCAGCAGCCTCCCCCCGGGGAACACCGGGGAGCTGTTTTTT. The chain joins TRBV7-2 to TRBJ2-2; D gene unclear. Germline CDR1 is SGHTA and CDR2 is FQGNSA. The CDR3 length is 15 residues. V was shortened by 5 bases and J by 1 base, with 11 bases between the two germline ends. The complete variable domain, with remaining parts taken from reference TRBV7-2 and TRBJ2-2, reads GAGVSQSPSNKVTEKGKDVELRCDPISGHTALYWYRQSLGQGLEFLIYFQGNSAPDKSGLPSDRFSAERTGGSVSTLTIQRTQQEDSAVYLCASSLPPGNTGELFFGEGSRLTVL.

In its sample, this clone was seen a few times. The V and J genes are TRBV6-5 and TRBJ1-1; 7 bases align to TRBD1. Germline CDR1 reads MNHEY; CDR2 reads SVGAGI. This CDR3 contains 15 residues. V shed 8 bases and J 3 bases; nucleotides not matched to a gene: 12. Here the CDR3 reads CASQKLGRGDTEAFF. Written as DNA, the CDR3 is TGTGCCAGCCAAAAATTGGGCAGGGGGGACACTGAAGCTTTCTTT.

This clone is a singleton in its sample. The chain combines TRBV3-1 (or the pseudogene TRBV3-2) with TRBJ2-3, with 8 bases fitting TRBD2. CDR3 length equals 15 residues. CDR1 LGHDT and CDR2 YNNKEL come from the germline V gene (reference sequence). J lost 2 bases, V lost 4 bases, and 5 bases had no gene match. CDR3 loop: CASSRAGEYTDTQYF. As DNA, the CDR3 is TGTGCCAGCAGCCGAGCGGGGGAGTACACAGATACGCAGTATTTT.

The J gene is TRBJ2-1, the V gene TRBV11-2, with D possibly matching TRBD2 (5 bases). The CDR3 sequence is 15 residues long. Germline V gives CDR1 SGHAT, CDR2 FQNNGV. Trimming shortened V by 0 bases and J by 6 bases, and 12 bases separated the two germline ends. DNA for the CDR3: TGTGCCAGCAGCTTAGAATTAGGACTCCCCAATGAGCAGTTCTTC. It yields the protein CASSLELGLPNEQFF.

The V and J genes are TRBV24-1 and TRBJ2-3, with D maybe TRBD1 (6 bases). Trimming pared 0 bases from V and 5 bases from J, leaving 14 bases between. Germline assignment: CDR1 KGHDR and CDR2 SFDVKD. This CDR3 has 16 residues. CDR3: CATSDLGRGSGDTQYF. CDR3 DNA: TGTGCCACCAGTGATTTGGGCAGGGGATCTGGAGATACGCAGTATTTT.

The V call is TRBV30, the J call TRBJ2-1; the match to TRBD2 covers 14 bases. J gave up 8 bases and V 3 bases, and 12 bases lay outside the gene matches. This CDR3 is built from 17 residues. The V gene's germline CDR1 is GTSNPN and CDR2 SVGIG (reference sequence). The CDR3 spells CAWRRYGTSGSYHEQFF. In DNA, the CDR3 is TGTGCCTGGAGGCGGTACGGGACTAGCGGGAGTTACCATGAGCAGTTCTTC.

The chain couples TRBV7-3 to TRBJ2-1; 8 bases are shared with TRBD1. This CDR3 is built from 15 residues. After removal of 6 bases from V and 2 bases from J, the junction contained 6 bases not matched to a gene. Germline assignment: CDR1 SGHTA and CDR2 FQGTGA. CDR3 protein: CASSFQGAAYNEQFF. Written as DNA, the CDR3 is TGTGCCAGCAGTTTCCAGGGGGCGGCCTACAATGAGCAGTTCTTC.

The chain is built from TRBV2 and TRBJ1-1; 7 bases are a match to TRBD1. Looked up from germline, CDR1 is SNHLY and CDR2 is FYNNEI. CDR3 length equals 13 residues. V dropped 4 bases and J dropped 5; count of bases not matched to a gene: 4. The CDR3 DNA sequence: TGTGCCAGCAGTGGACAGGGAGTAACTGAAGCTTTCTTT. Translated, it gives CASSGQGVTEAFF. The full variable domain, with the rest looked up from reference TRBV2 and TRBJ1-1, is EPEVTQTPSHQVTQMGQEVILRCVPISNHLYFYWYRQILGQKVEFLVSFYNNEISEKSEIFDDQFSVERPDGSNFTLKIRSTKLEDSAMYFCASSGQGVTEAFFGQGTRLTVV.

This clone was recorded a few times. This chain joins TRBV7-6 and TRBJ1-6; tentative D call: TRBD1 (5 bases). Germline assignment: CDR1 SGHVS and CDR2 FNYEAQ. The ends were cut back, 0 bases at V and 9 bases at J, with 12 bases in the middle. This CDR3 has 15 amino acids. This chain's CDR3 is CASSLARQGGSPLHF. The CDR3 DNA reads TGTGCCAGCAGCTTAGCGAGGCAGGGAGGTTCACCCCTCCACTTT. Using reference TRBV7-6 and TRBJ1-6 for the parts outside the CDR3, the full variable domain is GAGVSQSPRYKVTKRGQDVALRCDPISGHVSLYWYRQALGQGPEFLTYFNYEAQQDKSGLPNDRFSAERPEGSISTLTIQRTEQRDSAMYRCASSLARQGGSPLHFGNGTRLTVT.

The chain carries TRBV24-1 and TRBJ2-3, with D tentatively TRBD1 (6 bases). This CDR3 spans 16 amino acids. Between the trimmed V and J ends, which lost 4 bases and 2 bases, there was a span of 15 bases. CDR1 and CDR2 (germline): KGHDR, SFDVKD. CDR3 coding DNA: TGTGCCACCAGTGAAGACCGGGACATTTACACAGATACGCAGTATTTT. As protein: CATSEDRDIYTDTQYF.

This chain joins TRBV2 and TRBJ2-1, with 8 positions matching TRBD2. The V segment lost 7 bases and the J segment 8 bases; nucleotides outside the gene matches: 7. This CDR3 comprises 13 residues. Germline assignment: CDR1 SNHLY and CDR2 FYNNEI. As DNA, the CDR3 is TGTGCCAGCAATACCGGACTAGCCGATGAGCAGTTCTTC. The encoded protein is CASNTGLADEQFF.

This chain joins TRBV6-2 or TRBV6-3 and TRBJ1-1; D may be TRBD1 (5 bases). From germline, CDR1 is MNHEY and CDR2 SVGEGT. The V and J ends lost 5 bases and 6 bases respectively, with 19 bases between them. The CDR3 is 15 amino acids. The CDR3 sequence: CASSPPGDRQSEAFF. In DNA form, the CDR3 reads TGTGCCAGCAGTCCACCGGGGGACCGACAATCTGAAGCTTTCTTT.

The gene calls are TRBV6-5 and TRBJ2-5; 8 positions agree with TRBD2. The J segment lost 4 bases and the V segment lost 6 bases, leaving 7 bases of the junction unmatched. Germline CDR1 reads MNHEY; CDR2 reads SVGAGI. The CDR3 consists of 14 residues. The CDR3 DNA is TGTGCCAGCAGACTCTCGGGGGGGGGAGAGACCCAGTACTTC. Its translation: CASRLSGGGETQYF.